The T cell receptor (beta chain) under discussion was sequenced for a study of T cell repertoires in cytomegalovirus infection. Background on the study: A matching HLA type, together with CMV infection, was signaled by public TCR beta signatures. Overall study findings and caveats: People with CMV and the relevant HLA were identified by cumulative public TCR beta family frequency. Ex vivo responses were dominated by HLA-C-restricted CMV-specific TCR beta clonotypes.

TCRdb fed the reads into MiXCR, producing one record per CDR3 protein. The table has some 130,000 distinct CDR3 sequences, approximately 9.2% seen once. This clonotype came up many times. Its antigen is not identified. V was clipped by 5 bases and J by 1 base, with 7 bases between them. This CDR3 is 13 amino acids long. CDR1 and CDR2 from the germline V gene are MNHNS and SASEGT. This TCR came from a human donor in good health (CMV status not recorded). Some clones in this sample may be carry-over from other donors' samples. This chain uses TRBV6-1 with TRBJ2-3; D gene uncertain. The source material was PBMCs. The CDR3 nucleotides read TGTGCCAGCAGTTCCCCCGGCACAGATACGCAGTATTTT. This encodes CASSSPGTDTQYF.